Listed here are 10 T cell receptor beta chains from one sample, sequenced in a study of TIL therapy for anti-PD-1-resistant metastatic lung cancer. This was the immunoSEQ v3 assay. Here immunoSEQ multiplex PCR was the method, and the copy in TCRdb shows in-frame clones only, minus some. The table includes more than 35,000 clones, roughly 80% detected once. Time point specified: pre-treatment sample, taken before nivolumab and TIL therapy. The sequences come from blood, collected at baseline. These receptors came from a person between 30 and 80 years old with non-small cell lung cancer.

This clone was detected once. The chain joins TRBV7-2 to TRBJ1-5; TRBD1 agrees at 9 bases. V lost 5 bases, J lost 7 bases, and 3 bases stayed unmatched. This CDR3 contains 13 residues. The germline V gene has CDR1 SGHTA and CDR2 FQGNSA. CDR3 in amino acids: CASSLTGGQPQHF. CDR3 nucleotide sequence: TGTGCCAGCAGCCTTACAGGGGGCCAGCCCCAGCATTTT. The full variable domain, its missing parts supplied by reference TRBV7-2 and TRBJ1-5, is GAGVSQSPSNKVTEKGKDVELRCDPISGHTALYWYRQSLGQGLEFLIYFQGNSAPDKSGLPSDRFSAERTGGSVSTLTIQRTQQEDSAVYLCASSLTGGQPQHFGDGTRLSIL.

This clone appeared a few times. The chain combines TRBV10-3 with TRBJ2-5; 8 positions match TRBD2. CDR3 length: 16 residues. V shed 8 bases and J 2 bases; nucleotides not matched to a gene: 13. The V gene's germline CDR1 is ENHRY and CDR2 SYGVKD. The CDR3 bases are TGTGCCATCGGGGGGGTTGGGATAGCGGGGCAAGAGACCCAGTACTTC. This encodes CAIGGVGIAGQETQYF.

This clone was seen just once. Different DNA sequences within this sample yield the same CDR3. V usage is TRBV5-4 and J usage is TRBJ2-3, with a tentative D call TRBD2 (6 bases). V shed 1 base and J shed 0 bases, with 12 bases lying between them. The CDR3 runs to 16 residues. Germline V gene lookup returns CDR1 SGHNT and CDR2 YYREEE (reference sequence). CDR3: CASSLKRGDSTDTQYF. The DNA for the CDR3 is TGTGCCAGCAGCTTGAAGCGCGGGGACAGCACAGATACGCAGTATTTT. The full variable domain, its missing parts supplied by reference TRBV5-4 and TRBJ2-3, is ETGVTQSPTHLIKTRGQQVTLRCSSQSGHNTVSWYQQALGQGPQFIFQYYREEENGRGNFPPRFSGLQFPNYSSELNVNALELDDSALYLCASSLKRGDSTDTQYFGPGTRLTVL.

The chain employs TRBV28 and TRBJ1-1; possible D gene TRBD1, 6 bases. The V end lost 2 bases, the J end lost 8 bases, and 9 bases lay between the germline ends. The CDR3 is 12 amino acids. CDR1 is MDHEN, CDR2 SYDVKM, per germline. CDR3 nucleotides: TGTGCCAGCAGTTTAAGGGGGGCAGAAGCTTTCTTT. It yields the protein CASSLRGAEAFF.

The rearrangement joins TRBV10-1 to TRBJ2-5, with 7 positions matching TRBD2. There are 15 residues in the CDR3. Per germline, CDR1 WNHNN and CDR2 SYGVQD (reference sequence). The trim removed 5 bases at V and 4 bases at J, leaving 10 bases unmatched. CDR3 amino acids: CASSRTAGVRETQYF. The CDR3 DNA sequence: TGCGCCAGCAGTCGAACCGCGGGGGTACGAGAGACCCAGTACTTC.

The genes are TRBV4-3 and TRBJ2-1; 7 positions match TRBD2. The CDR3 loop spans 17 amino acids. Germline V lookup: CDR1 LGHNA, CDR2 YSLEER. Trimming cost V 2 bases and J 4 bases; bases outside gene matches: 11. In nucleotides, the CDR3 is TGCGCCAGCAGCCAAATGCTGGCAGCGGGGCAGTACAATGAGCAGTTCTTC. This encodes CASSQMLAAGQYNEQFF.

About this clone: Other nucleotide sequences in the sample specify the same CDR3. The V gene is TRBV14, the J gene TRBJ1-3; D might be TRBD1 (5 bases). Looked up from germline, CDR1 is SGHDN and CDR2 is FVKESK. V was shortened by 1 base and J by 0 bases, with 10 bases between the two germline ends. The CDR3 runs to 16 residues. The DNA for the CDR3 is TGTGCCAGCAGCCAAGTCCCGGGGGGCTCTGGAAACACCATATATTTT. Protein: CASSQVPGGSGNTIYF.

This clone turned up a few times. The V gene is TRBV5-6, the J gene TRBJ1-5; maybe TRBD1 (5 bases). Between the trimmed V and J ends, which lost 4 bases and 6 bases, there was a span of 14 bases. Germline V gene data show CDR1 as SGHDT and CDR2 as YYEEEE. The CDR3 has 14 amino acids. The chain's CDR3 is CASSGGRNSQPQHF. The CDR3 nucleotides read TGTGCCAGCAGCGGGGGAAGGAACAGTCAGCCCCAGCATTTT. The full variable domain, completed using reference TRBV5-6 and TRBJ1-5, is DAGVTQSPTHLIKTRGQQVTLRCSPKSGHDTVSWYQQALGQGPQFIFQYYEEEERQRGNFPDRFSGHQFPNYSSELNVNALLLGDSALYLCASSGGRNSQPQHFGDGTRLSIL.

The rearrangement uses TRBV7-2 and TRBJ1-4, with 7 bases aligning to TRBD1. Germline V gene sequence: CDR1 SGHTA, CDR2 FQGNSA. Trimming at V came to 5 bases and at J to 8 bases, leaving 8 bases not matched to a gene. The length of the CDR3 is 14 residues. DNA of the CDR3: TGTGCCAGCAGCACCGACAGGGCCCGGGAAAAACTGTTTTTT. Protein product: CASSTDRAREKLFF.

The CDR3 region has the DNA TGTGCCAGCAGCTTAGACAGGGGGAACACTGAAGCTTTCTTT. Protein sequence: CASSLDRGNTEAFF. The chain uses TRBV7-2 and TRBJ1-1; TRBD1 agrees at 7 bases. This CDR3 spans 14 amino acids. The ends lost 1 base at V and 1 base at J; junction bases unmatched: 0. CDR1 is SGHTA and CDR2 is FQGNSA in the germline V gene.